This T cell receptor beta chain was documented in a study of human T cells and chemical hapten exposure. Time point reported: patch test 1, 2 weeks after DPC sensitization. Treatment meaning: therapeutic diphenylcyclopropenone sensitization with weekly scalp DPC. Blood collection happened ahead of applying each patch test. Total RNA was isolated from unfractionated whole blood. TCRdb reanalysed the RACE reads using MiXCR and keeps one entry per CDR3 protein. The data show some 110,000 distinct CDR3 sequences, roughly an eighth seen once. Study-level findings and limits: There were significantly more large CDR3 similarity clusters among expanded TCRs than among controls.

CDR3 length: 13 residues. Germline assignment: CDR1 KGHSH and CDR2 LQKENI. The ends were cut back, 3 bases at V and 5 bases at J, with 11 bases in the middle. This clonotype turned up a few times. The antigen is undetermined. The V and J genes are TRBV18 and TRBJ2-7, with D possibly being TRBD1 (5 bases). The sequences come from whole blood, collected in connection with sensitization to the hapten diphenylcyclopropenone (DPC). The TCR was taken from a woman aged 45-59 years with alopecia areata. Some clones in this sample may be carry-over from other donors' samples. CDR3 protein: CASSPFGRDEQYF. For the CDR3, the DNA is TGTGCCAGCTCACCCTTTGGCAGGGACGAGCAGTACTTC.